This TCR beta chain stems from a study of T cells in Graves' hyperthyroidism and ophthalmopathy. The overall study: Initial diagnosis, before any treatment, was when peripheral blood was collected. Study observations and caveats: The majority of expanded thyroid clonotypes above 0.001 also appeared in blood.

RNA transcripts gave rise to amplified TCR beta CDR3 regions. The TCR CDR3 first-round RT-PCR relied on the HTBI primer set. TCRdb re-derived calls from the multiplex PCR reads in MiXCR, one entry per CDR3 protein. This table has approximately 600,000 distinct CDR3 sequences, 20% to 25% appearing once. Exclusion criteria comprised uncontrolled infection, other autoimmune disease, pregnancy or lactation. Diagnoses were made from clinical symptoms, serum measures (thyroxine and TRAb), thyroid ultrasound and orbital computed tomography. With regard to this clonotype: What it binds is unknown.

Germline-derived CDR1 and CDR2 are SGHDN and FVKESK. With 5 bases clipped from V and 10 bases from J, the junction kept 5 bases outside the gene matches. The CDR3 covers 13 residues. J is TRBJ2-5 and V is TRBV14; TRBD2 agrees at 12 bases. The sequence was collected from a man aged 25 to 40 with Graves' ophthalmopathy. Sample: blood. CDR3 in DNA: TGTGCCAGCAGCTTGACTAGCGGGAGTGTCCAGTACTTC. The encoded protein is CASSLTSGSVQYF.